This entry features one T cell receptor (beta chain) sequence. The data were obtained in a study of patients and donors after allogeneic stem cell transplantation. TCRdb fed the RT-PCR reads into MiXCR, producing one record per CDR3 protein. The repertoire includes about 150,000 distinct CDR3 sequences, over 30% of them detected once, and around 50% sits in the top ten. The CDR3 spans 15 residues. Trimming cost V 5 bases and J 2 bases; bases outside gene matches: 3. The V call is TRBV12-3 or TRBV12-4, the J call TRBJ2-2; 9 bases map to TRBD1. The sample taken for sequencing was blood, either unsorted or a sorted T cell fraction (not recorded which). The receptor was derived from a human donor who was either an allogeneic HSCT recipient or a stem cell or donor lymphocyte infusion donor (not recorded which). It is not recorded whose cells these are; they may come from a transplant donor. The CDR3 DNA sequence: TGTGCCAGCAGTCTGGGACAGGGTAACACCGGGGAGCTGTTTTTT. Encoded protein: CASSLGQGNTGELFF.